Each of the 14 T cell receptor beta chains below was sequenced from the same sample in a study of blood T cell repertoires in COVID-19. The repertoire was sequenced with immunoSEQ multiplex PCR; TCRdb's copy has only in-frame clones and lacks some. Here the sample spans 120,000 or so clones, approximately 67% being singletons. Sample: peripheral blood. These receptors came from a woman aged 60-75 years with acute or convalescent COVID-19.

The chain has TRBV9 and TRBJ2-3, with D uncertain. Germline CDR1 and CDR2: SGDLS and YYNGEE. V lost 1 base and J lost 1, with 7 bases in between. The CDR3 is made up of 14 amino acids. The CDR3 loop reads CASSVSVRTDTQYF. CDR3 bases: TGTGCCAGCAGCGTAAGCGTTCGCACAGATACGCAGTATTTT. Full variable domain (remainder filled in from reference TRBV9 and TRBJ2-3): DSGVTQTPKHLITATGQRVTLRCSPRSGDLSVYWYQQSLDQGLQFLIQYYNGEERAKGNILERFSAQQFPDLHSELNLSSLELGDSALYFCASSVSVRTDTQYFGPGTRLTVL.

The gene calls are TRBV2 and TRBJ2-2, with D perhaps matching TRBD2 (6 bases). The V end was cut by 7 bases, the J end by 7 bases, with 19 bases between. Looked up from germline, CDR1 is SNHLY and CDR2 is FYNNEI. The CDR3 has 15 amino acids. The CDR3 region has the DNA TGTGCCAGCATTAAATCCGGGACTTCGTTCGGGGAGCTGTTTTTT. This sequence encodes CASIKSGTSFGELFF.

This clone was seen ten or more times. The rearrangement joins TRBV14 to TRBJ2-7, with 9 bases aligning to TRBD2. CDR1 is SGHDN, CDR2 FVKESK, per germline. This CDR3 spans 14 amino acids. The J segment lost 3 bases and the V segment lost 5 bases, leaving 5 bases of the junction unmatched. CDR3 DNA: TGTGCCAGCAGCAGGGCGGGGGGGCTCTACGAGCAGTACTTC. Translation: CASSRAGGLYEQYF.

The V and J genes are TRBV6-5 and TRBJ1-2; TRBD1 aligns across 8 bases. V gave up 10 bases and J gave up 8 bases; unmatched junction bases: 15. CDR3 size: 14 residues. Germline V lookup: CDR1 MNHEY, CDR2 SVGAGI. The DNA for the CDR3 is TGTGCCATTATACTCAGGGGGCGTGAGTCGGGCTACACCTTC. Translating gives CAIILRGRESGYTF.

This clone was seen only once. The gene calls are TRBV5-4 and TRBJ2-3; 11 nucleotides agree with TRBD2. The CDR3 extends over 17 amino acids. V shed 4 bases and J 5 bases; nucleotides not matched to a gene: 12. CDR1 is SGHNT and CDR2 is YYREEE in the germline V gene (reference sequence). The CDR3 coding sequence is TGTGCCAGCAGCGGTGGGGGTAGCGGGGGGGCCTTAGATACGCAGTATTTT. Its translation is CASSGGGSGGALDTQYF.

This clone turned up a few times. The J gene is TRBJ1-1, the V gene TRBV6-5; the match to TRBD1 covers 7 bases. Germline V gene data show CDR1 as MNHEY and CDR2 as SVGAGI. Trimming cost V 0 bases and J 11 bases; bases outside gene matches: 3. This CDR3 is 12 amino acids long. The CDR3 loop is CASSYSGGEAFF. In DNA form, the CDR3 reads TGTGCCAGCAGTTACTCAGGGGGCGAGGCTTTCTTT.

The V and J genes are TRBV6-6 and TRBJ1-2, with D possibly matching TRBD1 (5 bases). This CDR3 spans 15 amino acids. The germline gives CDR1 MNHNY, CDR2 SVGAGI (reference sequence). Trimming took off 0 bases at V and 8 bases at J, with 16 bases between the two ends. The CDR3 nucleotides read TGTGCCAGCAGTTACTCGATCAAAGGGGAGGGCGGCTACACCTTC. Translation gives CASSYSIKGEGGYTF.

The chain combines TRBV21-1 with TRBJ2-7; the table's TRBD1 call for D was not verified on the DNA. TRBV21-1 is deemed a pseudogene. This CDR3 has 16 residues. In DNA, the CDR3 is TGTGCCAGCAGCGAAAAAAGGACAGATCCTAACTACGAGCAGTACTTC. Translating gives CASSEKRTDPNYEQYF.

J is TRBJ1-5 and V is TRBV5-6; 9 bases align to TRBD1. V lost 2 bases, J lost 2 bases, and 2 bases stayed unmatched. The CDR3 length is 15 residues. The germline V gene encodes CDR1 SGHDT and CDR2 YYEEEE. Written as DNA, the CDR3 is TGTGCCAGCAGCTTTTACAGGGGGCGCAATCAGCCCCAGCATTTT. Amino acid sequence: CASSFYRGRNQPQHF.

DNA for the CDR3: TGTGCCAGCAGCTTTCTTGGACAGGTATATGGCTACACCTTC. Amino acids: CASSFLGQVYGYTF. The V and J genes are TRBV7-2 and TRBJ1-2; 7 positions agree with TRBD1. With V trimmed by 3 bases and J by 5 bases, 6 bases remained unmatched. Germline V gives CDR1 SGHTA, CDR2 FQGNSA. There are 14 residues in the CDR3.

The J gene is TRBJ2-5, the V gene TRBV9; TRBD2 matches at 8 bases. The CDR3 spans 15 residues. The J segment lost 1 base and the V segment lost 4 bases, leaving 6 bases of the junction unmatched. In germline, CDR1 is SGDLS, CDR2 YYNGEE. The CDR3 spells CASSMASGSQETQYF. The CDR3 region has the DNA TGTGCCAGCAGCATGGCAAGCGGGAGCCAAGAGACCCAGTACTTC. The variable domain in full, with the rest retrieved from reference TRBV9 and TRBJ2-5, is DSGVTQTPKHLITATGQRVTLRCSPRSGDLSVYWYQQSLDQGLQFLIQYYNGEERAKGNILERFSAQQFPDLHSELNLSSLELGDSALYFCASSMASGSQETQYFGPGTRLLVL.

This chain uses TRBV4-1 with TRBJ1-3; 8 bases line up with TRBD1. The CDR3 runs to 20 residues. V was pared by 1 base and J by 0 bases, with 14 bases of the junction left unmatched. Germline CDR1 is MGHRA and CDR2 is YSYEKL. CDR3 amino acids: CASSQVLFSGTGTSGNTIYF. The CDR3 DNA reads TGCGCCAGCAGCCAAGTGCTCTTTTCCGGGACAGGAACCTCTGGAAACACCATATATTTT.

This chain links TRBV11-1 with TRBJ1-2; D remains ambiguous. The ends were cut back, 4 bases at V and 4 bases at J, with 7 bases in the middle. Germline assignment: CDR1 SGHAT and CDR2 FQDESV (reference sequence). CDR3 length: 12 amino acids. CDR3 nucleotide sequence: TGTGCCAGCAGCTCCACGGGCTATGGCTACACCTTC. Amino acid sequence: CASSSTGYGYTF. Full variable domain (outside the CDR3, taken from reference TRBV11-1 and TRBJ1-2): EAEVAQSPRYKITEKSQAVAFWCDPISGHATLYWYRQILGQGPELLVQFQDESVVDDSQLPKDRFSAERLKGVDSTLKIQPAELGDSAMYLCASSSTGYGYTFGSGTRLTVV.

The sample holds a few counts of this clone. The V and J genes are TRBV2 and TRBJ2-2; 9 bases match TRBD1. The length of the CDR3 is 16 residues. Trimming cost V 6 bases and J 5 bases; bases outside gene matches: 10. Germline lookup yields CDR1 SNHLY and CDR2 FYNNEI. CDR3 sequence reads: CASSRQGDGYTGELFF. The CDR3, as DNA: TGTGCCAGCAGCCGACAGGGGGACGGGTATACCGGGGAGCTGTTTTTT. The variable domain in full, completed from reference TRBV2 and TRBJ2-2, reads EPEVTQTPSHQVTQMGQEVILRCVPISNHLYFYWYRQILGQKVEFLVSFYNNEISEKSEIFDDQFSVERPDGSNFTLKIRSTKLEDSAMYFCASSRQGDGYTGELFFGEGSRLTVL.